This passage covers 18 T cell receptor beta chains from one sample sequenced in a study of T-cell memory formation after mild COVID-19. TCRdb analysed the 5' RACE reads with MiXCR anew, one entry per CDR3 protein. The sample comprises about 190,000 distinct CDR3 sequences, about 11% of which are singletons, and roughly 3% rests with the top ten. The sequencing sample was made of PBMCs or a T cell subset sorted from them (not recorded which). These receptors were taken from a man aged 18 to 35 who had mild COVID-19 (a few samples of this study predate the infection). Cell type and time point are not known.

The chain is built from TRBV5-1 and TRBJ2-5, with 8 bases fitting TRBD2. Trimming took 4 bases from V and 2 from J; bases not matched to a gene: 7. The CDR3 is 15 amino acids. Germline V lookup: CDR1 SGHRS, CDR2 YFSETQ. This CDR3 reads CASSASGTSQETQYF. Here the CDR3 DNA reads TGCGCCAGCAGCGCCTCCGGGACTAGTCAAGAGACCCAGTACTTC.

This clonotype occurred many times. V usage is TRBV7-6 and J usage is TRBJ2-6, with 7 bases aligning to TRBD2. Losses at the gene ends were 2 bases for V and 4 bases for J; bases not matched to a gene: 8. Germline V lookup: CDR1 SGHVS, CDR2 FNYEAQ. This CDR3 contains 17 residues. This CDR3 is CASSLMISGTGANVLTF. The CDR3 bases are TGTGCCAGCAGCTTAATGATCAGCGGGACCGGGGCCAACGTCCTGACTTTC.

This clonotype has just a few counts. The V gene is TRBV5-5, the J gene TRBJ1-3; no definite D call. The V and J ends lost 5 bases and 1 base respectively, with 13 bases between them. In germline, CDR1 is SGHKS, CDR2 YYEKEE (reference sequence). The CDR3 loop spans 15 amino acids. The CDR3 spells CASSSPSGSGNTIYF. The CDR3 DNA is TGTGCCAGCAGTTCACCCAGCGGATCTGGAAACACCATATATTTT.

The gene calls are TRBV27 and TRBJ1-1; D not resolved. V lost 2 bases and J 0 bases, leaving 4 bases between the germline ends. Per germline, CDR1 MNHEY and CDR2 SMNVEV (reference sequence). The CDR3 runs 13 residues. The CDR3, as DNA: TGTGCCAGCAGTTTAATGGTGAACACTGAAGCTTTCTTT. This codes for CASSLMVNTEAFF.

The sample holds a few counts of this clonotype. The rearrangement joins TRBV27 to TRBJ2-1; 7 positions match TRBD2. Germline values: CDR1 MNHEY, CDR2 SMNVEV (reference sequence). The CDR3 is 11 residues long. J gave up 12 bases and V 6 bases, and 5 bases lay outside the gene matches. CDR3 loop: CASRGPGGQFF. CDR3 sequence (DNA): TGTGCCAGCAGGGGCCCGGGAGGGCAGTTCTTC.

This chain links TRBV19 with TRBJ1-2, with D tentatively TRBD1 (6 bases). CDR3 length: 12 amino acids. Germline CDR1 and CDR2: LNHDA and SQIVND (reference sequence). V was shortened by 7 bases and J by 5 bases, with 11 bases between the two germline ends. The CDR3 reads CASTDSKYGYTF. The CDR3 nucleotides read TGTGCCAGTACGGACAGCAAATATGGCTACACCTTC.

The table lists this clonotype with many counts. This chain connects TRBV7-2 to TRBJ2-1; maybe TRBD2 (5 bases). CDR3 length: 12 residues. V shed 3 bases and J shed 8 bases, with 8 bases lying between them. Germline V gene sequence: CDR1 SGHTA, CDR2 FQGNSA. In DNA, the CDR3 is TGTGCCAGCAGCTTCACGCGGGATGAGCAGTTCTTC. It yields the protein CASSFTRDEQFF.

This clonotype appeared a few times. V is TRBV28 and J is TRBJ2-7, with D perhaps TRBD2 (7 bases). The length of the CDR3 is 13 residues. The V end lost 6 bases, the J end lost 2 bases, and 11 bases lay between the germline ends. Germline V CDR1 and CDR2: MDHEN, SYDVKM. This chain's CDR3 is CASRGAGAYEQYV. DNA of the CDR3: TGTGCCAGCAGGGGGGCGGGGGCCTACGAGCAGTACGTC.

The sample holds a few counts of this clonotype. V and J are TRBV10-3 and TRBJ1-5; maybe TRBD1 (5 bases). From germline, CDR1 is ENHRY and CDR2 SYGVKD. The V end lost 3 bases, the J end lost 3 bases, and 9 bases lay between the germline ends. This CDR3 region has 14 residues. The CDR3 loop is CAISDGTNNQPQHF. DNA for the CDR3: TGTGCCATCAGTGACGGGACGAACAATCAGCCCCAGCATTTT.

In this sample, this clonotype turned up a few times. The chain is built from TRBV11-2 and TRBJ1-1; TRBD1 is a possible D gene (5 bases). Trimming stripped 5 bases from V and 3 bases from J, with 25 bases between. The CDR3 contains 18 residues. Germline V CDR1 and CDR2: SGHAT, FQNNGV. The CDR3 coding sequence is TGTGCCAGCAGCCTATTAAACACAAGGACACAAAGAGACACTGAAGCTTTCTTT. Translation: CASSLLNTRTQRDTEAFF.

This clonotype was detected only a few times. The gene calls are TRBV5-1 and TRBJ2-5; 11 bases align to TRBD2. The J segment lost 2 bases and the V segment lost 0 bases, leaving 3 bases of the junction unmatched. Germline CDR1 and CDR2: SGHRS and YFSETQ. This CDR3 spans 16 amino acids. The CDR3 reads CASSLVLAGGQETQYF. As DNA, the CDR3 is TGCGCCAGCAGCTTGGTTTTAGCGGGGGGGCAAGAGACCCAGTACTTC.

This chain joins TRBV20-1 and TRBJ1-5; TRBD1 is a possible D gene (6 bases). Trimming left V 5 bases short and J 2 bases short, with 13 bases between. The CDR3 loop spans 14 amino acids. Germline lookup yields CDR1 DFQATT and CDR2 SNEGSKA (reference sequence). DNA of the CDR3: TGCAGTGCTTTACAGGGAATTGGCAATCAGCCCCAGCATTTT. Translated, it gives CSALQGIGNQPQHF.

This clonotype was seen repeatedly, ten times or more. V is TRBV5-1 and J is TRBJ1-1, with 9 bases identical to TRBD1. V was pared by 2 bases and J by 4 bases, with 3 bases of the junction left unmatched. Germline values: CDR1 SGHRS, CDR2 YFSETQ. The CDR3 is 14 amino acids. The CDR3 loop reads CASSLQGARTEAFF. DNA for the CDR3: TGCGCCAGCAGCTTACAGGGGGCGCGCACTGAAGCTTTCTTT. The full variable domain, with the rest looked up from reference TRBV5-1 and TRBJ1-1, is KAGVTQTPRYLIKTRGQQVTLSCSPISGHRSVSWYQQTPGQGLQFLFEYFSETQRNKGNFPGRFSGRQFSNSRSEMNVSTLELGDSALYLCASSLQGARTEAFFGQGTRLTVV.

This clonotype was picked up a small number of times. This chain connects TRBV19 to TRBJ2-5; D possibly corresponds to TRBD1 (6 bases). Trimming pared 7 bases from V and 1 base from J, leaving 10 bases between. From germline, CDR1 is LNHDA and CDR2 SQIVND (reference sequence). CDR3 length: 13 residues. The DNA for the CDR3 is TGTGCCAGTAATACAGGGCTCCAAGAGACCCAGTACTTC. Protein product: CASNTGLQETQYF.

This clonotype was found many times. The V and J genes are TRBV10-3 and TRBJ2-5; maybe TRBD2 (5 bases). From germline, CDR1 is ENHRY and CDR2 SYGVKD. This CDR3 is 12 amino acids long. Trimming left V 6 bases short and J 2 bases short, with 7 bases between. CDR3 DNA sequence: TGTGCCATCAGGGGAGCACAAGAGACCCAGTACTTC. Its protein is CAIRGAQETQYF.

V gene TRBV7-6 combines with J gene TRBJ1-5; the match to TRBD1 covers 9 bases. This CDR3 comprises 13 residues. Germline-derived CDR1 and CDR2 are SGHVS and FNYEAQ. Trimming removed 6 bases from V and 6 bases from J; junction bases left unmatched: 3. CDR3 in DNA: TGTGCCAGCAGTCTACAGGGGGCTCAGCCCCAGCATTTT. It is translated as CASSLQGAQPQHF.

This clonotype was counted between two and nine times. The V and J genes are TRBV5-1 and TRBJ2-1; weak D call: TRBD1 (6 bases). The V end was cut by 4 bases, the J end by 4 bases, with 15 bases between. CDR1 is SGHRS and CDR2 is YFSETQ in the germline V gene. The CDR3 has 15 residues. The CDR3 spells CASSADSGVYNEQFF. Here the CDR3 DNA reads TGCGCCAGCAGCGCGGACAGTGGAGTTTACAATGAGCAGTTCTTC.

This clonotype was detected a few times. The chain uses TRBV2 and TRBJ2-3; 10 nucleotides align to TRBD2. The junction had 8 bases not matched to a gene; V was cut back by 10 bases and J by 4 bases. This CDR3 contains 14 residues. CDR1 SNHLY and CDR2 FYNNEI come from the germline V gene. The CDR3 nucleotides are TGTGCCAAAGCAACTAGCGGGGTACCAGATACGCAGTATTTT. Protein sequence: CAKATSGVPDTQYF.